The rows below give T cell receptor beta chains drawn from one sample of a study of human T cells and chemical hapten exposure. One entry per CDR3 protein, called by TCRdb with MiXCR from the 5' RACE reads. The sample comprises roughly 120,000 distinct CDR3 sequences, approximately 19% of which are singletons, and approximately 2.8% rests with the top ten. The receptor source for this set is a human donor in good health. Both conserved end residues are part of each CDR3. Fields, in order: V gene, clone size, D gene, J gene, CDR3 DNA, CDR3 protein. D genes are given only for firm matches. Size values are once, few and many counts, or a class for expanded clones, and some rows have none.

V: TRBV29-1
size: few
D: NA
J: TRBJ2-3
DNA: TGCAGCCACCGCCTTGGAGCAGGGCGGTCAGATACGCAGTATTTT
CDR3: CSHRLGAGRSDTQYF

V: TRBV4-1
size: NA
D: NA
J: TRBJ2-6
DNA: TGCGCCAGCAGCCAAGAAACAGGGACTGGGGCCAACGTCCTGACTTTC
CDR3: CASSQETGTGANVLTF

V: TRBV14
size: NA
D: TRBD2
J: TRBJ2-1
DNA: TGTGCCAGCAGCCAAGAACGTGGGCTAGCGGGAGGGTCCAATGAGCAGTTCTTC
CDR3: CASSQERGLAGGSNEQFF

V: TRBV20-1
size: NA
D: TRBD2
J: TRBJ2-1
DNA: TGCAGTGCTAAGAGTGTTGCGGGGGTGTTGTATGAGCAGTTCTTC
CDR3: CSAKSVAGVLYEQFF

V: TRBV28
size: NA
D: NA
J: TRBJ1-4
DNA: TGTGCAATCGGGGCGGAAACAATAACTTTT
CDR3: CAIGAETITF

V: TRBV10-3
size: NA
D: TRBD1
J: TRBJ1-1
DNA: TGTGCCATTGGGACAGGGGAGGACACTGAAGCTTTCTTT
CDR3: CAIGTGEDTEAFF

V: TRBV3-1
size: few
D: TRBD2
J: TRBJ2-2
DNA: TGTGCCAGCAGCCAAGCCCTTAGCGGGAGAGGCACCGGGGAGCTGTTTTTT
CDR3: CASSQALSGRGTGELFF

V: TRBV7-7
size: NA
D: NA
J: TRBJ2-5
DNA: TGTGCCGTATCTATGCCGGGCATGGAGACCCAGTACTTC
CDR3: CAVSMPGMETQYF

V: TRBV4-1
size: few
D: TRBD2
J: TRBJ2-3
DNA: TGCGCCAGCAGCCCGGGACTAGCGGGATTGAGTACGGATACGCAGTATTTT
CDR3: CASSPGLAGLSTDTQYF

V: TRBV7-2
size: NA
D: NA
J: TRBJ2-1
DNA: TGTGCCAGCAGCGAAGGGACCTACAATGAGCAGTTCTTC
CDR3: CASSEGTYNEQFF

V: TRBV24-1
size: few
D: NA
J: TRBJ2-7
DNA: TGTGCCACCATGGGACCTGTCTCCTACGAGCAGTACTTC
CDR3: CATMGPVSYEQYF

V: TRBV6-5
size: NA
D: NA
J: TRBJ1-4
DNA: TGTGCCAGCTCCCGAGGGCCCACGGGGGAAAAACTGTTTTTT
CDR3: CASSRGPTGEKLFF

V: TRBV5-1
size: NA
D: TRBD1
J: TRBJ2-7
DNA: TGCGCCAGCAGCCCCGGGACAGGGCACGAGCAGTACTTC
CDR3: CASSPGTGHEQYF

V: TRBV12-5
size: NA
D: TRBD2
J: TRBJ2-1
DNA: TGTGCTAGTGGTTTGCTACTAGCGGGACGAGGGAATGAGCAGTTCTTC
CDR3: CASGLLLAGRGNEQFF

V: TRBV3-1
size: few
D: NA
J: TRBJ2-7
DNA: TGTGCCAGCAGCCAAGCTAGGATTGGCTCCTACGAGCAGTACTTC
CDR3: CASSQARIGSYEQYF

V: TRBV29-1
size: NA
D: TRBD1
J: TRBJ1-1
DNA: TGCAGCGTTTGGGGGATTACGGGACAGCAAAACTCCGAAATGAACACTGAAGCTTTCTTT
CDR3: CSVWGITGQQNSEMNTEAFF

V: TRBV7-3
size: NA
D: NA
J: TRBJ2-1
DNA: TGTGCCAGCAGCCTCTCTAGCGAGAGTCTCAATGAGCAGTTCTTC
CDR3: CASSLSSESLNEQFF

V: TRBV7-2
size: few
D: TRBD1
J: TRBJ1-4
DNA: TGTGCCAGCAGCCGGGACAGGGGAGGTGAAAAACTGTTTTTT
CDR3: CASSRDRGGEKLFF

V: TRBV20-1
size: NA
D: NA
J: TRBJ2-1
DNA: TGCAGTGCTAGACCTAGGGGCGGAGCCTACAATGAGCAGTTCTTC
CDR3: CSARPRGGAYNEQFF

V: TRBV28
size: few
D: NA
J: TRBJ1-5
DNA: TGTGCCAGCAGTTCGGGGGTCCTGCGAGGGGTCCGTCAGCCCCAGCATTTT
CDR3: CASSSGVLRGVRQPQHF

V: TRBV5-1
size: few
D: TRBD2
J: TRBJ2-7
DNA: TGCGCCAGCAGCTTGCCCATCGGGACTAGAGCCTACGAGCAGTACTTC
CDR3: CASSLPIGTRAYEQYF

V: TRBV28
size: NA
D: NA
J: TRBJ2-3
DNA: TGTGCCAGCAGTTTACCCCGGGGGTCCAAGCCTGCAGATACGCAGTATTTT
CDR3: CASSLPRGSKPADTQYF

V: TRBV19
size: few
D: NA
J: TRBJ1-4
DNA: TGTGCCAGTAGTATATCCGATATTATCGGGAAAAAACTGTTTTTT
CDR3: CASSISDIIGKKLFF

V: TRBV29-1
size: many
D: TRBD1
J: TRBJ1-5
DNA: TGCAGCGTGAGAGGACAGGCCAATCAGCCCCAGCATTTT
CDR3: CSVRGQANQPQHF

V: TRBV15
size: few
D: TRBD2
J: TRBJ2-3
DNA: TGTGCCACCAGCAGAGAACTAGCGGGAGAAGATACGCAGTATTTT
CDR3: CATSRELAGEDTQYF

V: TRBV28
size: NA
D: NA
J: TRBJ1-1
DNA: TGTGCCAGCAGTTTAGATCGTAGGATGGCTTTCTTT
CDR3: CASSLDRRMAFF

V: TRBV5-1
size: many
D: NA
J: TRBJ2-1
DNA: TGCGCCAGCAGCTGGACGACTTACAATGAGCAGTTCTTC
CDR3: CASSWTTYNEQFF

V: TRBV20-1
size: NA
D: TRBD2
J: TRBJ2-5
DNA: TGCAGTGCTAGAGAGCGGGGGCAAGAGACCCAGTACTTC
CDR3: CSARERGQETQYF

V: TRBV5-4
size: NA
D: TRBD2
J: TRBJ2-3
DNA: TGTGCCAGCAGCCTACGTTCAACGGGACTAGCCACAGATACGCAGTATTTT
CDR3: CASSLRSTGLATDTQYF

V: TRBV12-3/TRBV12-4
size: NA
D: NA
J: TRBJ2-6
DNA: TGTGCCAGCAGTTTGGGGGGTTGGGCTGGGGCCAACGTCCTGACTTTC
CDR3: CASSLGGWAGANVLTF

V: TRBV3-1
size: NA
D: TRBD2
J: TRBJ2-1
DNA: TGTGCCAGCAGCCCACAGCGGGGTTACAATGAGCAGTTCTTC
CDR3: CASSPQRGYNEQFF

V: TRBV5-4
size: few
D: NA
J: TRBJ1-5
DNA: TGTGCCACCAACCAGGGGCCAGGTCAGCCCCAGCATTTT
CDR3: CATNQGPGQPQHF

V: TRBV10-3
size: few
D: NA
J: TRBJ2-3
DNA: TGTGCCATCAGTGGACAGAAGGAGGATACGCAGTATTTT
CDR3: CAISGQKEDTQYF

V: TRBV3-1
size: NA
D: NA
J: TRBJ2-5
DNA: TGTGCCAGCAGCCAAGCCAGCGTAGACTCGGAGACCCAGTACTTC
CDR3: CASSQASVDSETQYF

V: TRBV29-1
size: NA
D: NA
J: TRBJ1-1
DNA: TGCAGCGTTGTCTGGGGCGCTGAAGCTTTCTTT
CDR3: CSVVWGAEAFF

V: TRBV6-5
size: few
D: NA
J: TRBJ1-2
DNA: TGTGCCAGCAGTTACTCGGTGGGTCGGACCCATGGCTACACCTTC
CDR3: CASSYSVGRTHGYTF

V: TRBV4-1
size: NA
D: NA
J: TRBJ2-2
DNA: TGCGCCAGCAGCCAACTGCCCAGCCTGAACACCGGGGAGCTGTTTTTT
CDR3: CASSQLPSLNTGELFF

V: TRBV14
size: NA
D: NA
J: TRBJ2-2
DNA: TGTGCCAGCAGCCATGACTATGCCGGGGAGCTGTTTTTT
CDR3: CASSHDYAGELFF

V: TRBV29-1
size: NA
D: TRBD1
J: TRBJ2-5
DNA: TGCAGCGTACCGCAGGGGGAAGAGACCCAGTACTTC
CDR3: CSVPQGEETQYF

V: TRBV24-1
size: NA
D: NA
J: TRBJ1-5
DNA: TGTGCCACCTGCCGGGGCGAGGGGCAGCCCCAGCATTTT
CDR3: CATCRGEGQPQHF

V: TRBV5-1
size: NA
D: NA
J: TRBJ1-1
DNA: TGCGCCAGCAGCTTGGAGCCGCTAAAGGGGACTGAAGCTTTCTTT
CDR3: CASSLEPLKGTEAFF

V: TRBV7-8
size: NA
D: NA
J: TRBJ2-5
DNA: TGTGCCAGCAGCTCCCTGGCGGCAGGGGCCCAAAAAGAGACCCAGTACTTC
CDR3: CASSSLAAGAQKETQYF

V: TRBV4-1
size: few
D: TRBD1
J: TRBJ2-7
DNA: TGCGCCAGCAGCCAATCCGGGTCGGGTATGGGACAGGGGGTTCATGAGCAGTACTTC
CDR3: CASSQSGSGMGQGVHEQYF

V: TRBV4-1
size: NA
D: TRBD2
J: TRBJ2-1
DNA: TGCGCCAGCAGTCAACTAGGCGGGAGTTTCAATGAGCAGTTCTTC
CDR3: CASSQLGGSFNEQFF

V: TRBV3-1
size: NA
D: TRBD1
J: TRBJ2-1
DNA: TGTGCCAGCAGCCTCTTCAGGGGGCAGAATGAGCAGTTCTTC
CDR3: CASSLFRGQNEQFF

V: TRBV28
size: few
D: TRBD1
J: TRBJ2-6
DNA: TGTGCCAGCAGTCCAGGGGGATACGGGGCCAACGTCCTGACTTTC
CDR3: CASSPGGYGANVLTF

V: TRBV9
size: NA
D: NA
J: TRBJ1-1
DNA: TGTGCCAGCAGCACAGATCATGGTACTGAAGCTTTCTTT
CDR3: CASSTDHGTEAFF

V: TRBV12-3/TRBV12-4
size: few
D: NA
J: TRBJ1-1
DNA: TGTGCCAGCAGTTTCTTGGTCCTGGGAGAGATCAACACTGAAGCTTTCTTT
CDR3: CASSFLVLGEINTEAFF

V: TRBV5-4
size: NA
D: NA
J: TRBJ2-1
DNA: TGTGCCAGCAGCTTGGCTCTAGCGCGGTACAATGAGCAGTTCTTC
CDR3: CASSLALARYNEQFF

V: TRBV7-9
size: NA
D: TRBD1
J: TRBJ2-5
DNA: TGTGCCAGCAGCTCCCTTCCCGGGACAGGGGATAGCGAGACCCAGTACTTC
CDR3: CASSSLPGTGDSETQYF

V: TRBV5-6
size: NA
D: NA
J: TRBJ2-7
DNA: TGTGCCAGCAGCTTATTTGACAGATCACTCCTGGGGGAGCAGTACTTC
CDR3: CASSLFDRSLLGEQYF

V: TRBV11-2
size: NA
D: TRBD1
J: TRBJ2-6
DNA: TGTGCCAGCAGCTCAGCCCAACCCGGACAGGGATTCCCCTCTGGGGCCAACGTCCTGACTTTC
CDR3: CASSSAQPGQGFPSGANVLTF

V: TRBV6-5
size: NA
D: TRBD2
J: TRBJ2-5
DNA: TGTGCCAGCAGTTACATGGGCGGGGGCCAAGAGACCCAGTACTTC
CDR3: CASSYMGGGQETQYF

V: TRBV18
size: NA
D: NA
J: TRBJ1-3
DNA: TGTGCCAGCTCACCAGAGGGAGGCTCTGGAAACACCATATATTTT
CDR3: CASSPEGGSGNTIYF

V: TRBV5-1
size: NA
D: NA
J: TRBJ2-2
DNA: TGCGCCAGCAGCTCGACCATCACCCCCGGGGAGCTGTTTTTT
CDR3: CASSSTITPGELFF